This is a list of T cell receptor beta chains from one sample in a study of cytomegalovirus exposure and HLA in healthy donors. The table came from immunoSEQ multiplex PCR; TCRdb's copy has only in-frame clones and leaves some out. The sample's table shows around 140,000 clones. The sequenced material came from PBMCs. The origin of the receptors is a male donor in good health and CMV-seronegative. Each CDR3 is given without its conserved first and last residue. The D gene is left open where the match is weak.

D gene,J gene,V gene,CDR3 protein
TRBD2,TRBJ2-7,TRBV27,ASKYRGGPGEQY
.,TRBJ2-1,TRBV30,AWSSGLPNEQF
TRBD2,TRBJ2-3,TRBV9,ASSVLSGGRTDTQY
.,TRBJ2-3,TRBV5-1,ASSLGERSPDTQY
.,.,TRBV30,AWSGDSFYEQY
.,TRBJ1-1,TRBV30,AWSVRVNTEAF
.,TRBJ1-2,TRBV19,ASSKAGGYT
TRBD1,TRBJ1-2,TRBV5-4,ASSLLSDRGQRGYT
.,TRBJ1-2,TRBV7-9,ASSLPSDHGYT
.,TRBJ1-1,TRBV11-2,ASSLRGVNPEAF
.,TRBJ2-1,TRBV10-1,ASSESLVGAAYNEQF
.,TRBJ1-5,TRBV30,AWSVSLDQPQH
.,TRBJ2-6,TRBV9,ASSPKGERSSGANVLT
.,TRBJ1-2,TRBV7-9,ASSLGGEYGYT
.,TRBJ1-1,TRBV19,ASSINREGTEAF
TRBD2,TRBJ2-1,TRBV5-1,ASSQVLSGIRNEQF
.,TRBJ2-1,TRBV10-1,ASSASVGGPYNEQF
.,TRBJ1-1,TRBV30,AWSATDFTEAF
.,TRBJ1-2,TRBV4-3,ASGHREGYGYT
TRBD2,TRBJ2-7,TRBV5-1,ASSPVIGGAYEQY
.,TRBJ1-1,TRBV29-1,SVDPGAEAF
TRBD1,TRBJ2-5,TRBV6-5,AARRGTAPETQY
.,TRBJ1-2,TRBV19,ASSFSQVYNYGYT
TRBD2,TRBJ2-7,TRBV11-2,ASSLGPSGGTGYEQY
.,TRBJ1-5,TRBV28,ASSPDGQPQH
.,TRBJ2-1,TRBV7-9,ASSFTSTTDNEQF
TRBD1,TRBJ1-5,TRBV19,ASRSGQGHQPQH
.,TRBJ2-2,TRBV19,ASSLLLRNTGELF
TRBD1,TRBJ1-2,TRBV14,ASSSGGPAYGYT
.,TRBJ1-2,TRBV29-1,SVEGLSYGYT
TRBD2,TRBJ2-2,TRBV19,ASSTLTSGSRTGELF
.,TRBJ1-2,TRBV11-2,ASSPDGENYGYT
.,TRBJ1-4,TRBV4-2,ASSQEWNSNEKLF
TRBD2,TRBJ2-3,TRBV6-6,AGSRGGTDTQY
TRBD1,TRBJ1-2,TRBV6-5,ASSPGQGGNYGYT
.,TRBJ2-5,TRBV6-5,ASGPGTETGTQY
.,TRBJ2-1,TRBV19,ASSMPGGYNEQF
.,TRBJ1-1,TRBV25-1,ASSELTGTSLHTEAF
TRBD1,TRBJ2-3,TRBV18,ASRTGASTDTQY
TRBD2,TRBJ2-7,TRBV5-1,ASGRGDSYEQY
TRBD1,TRBJ1-6,TRBV5-6,ASSLLRGRFSPLH